The 31 T cell receptor beta chains given below trace back to one sample, sequenced in a study of CD8 T cells in ankylosing spondylitis. MiXCR, applied by TCRdb to the 5' RACE reads, yields one record per CDR3 protein. The table has about 230,000 distinct CDR3 sequences, roughly 8% seen once. Specimen: blood, either unsorted or a sorted T cell fraction (not recorded which). These receptors all stem from a female donor with ankylosing spondylitis or in good health (not recorded which).

This clonotype showed up many times. The chain links TRBV19 to TRBJ2-7; 7 nucleotides agree with TRBD1. The CDR3 extends over 13 amino acids. The trim removed 4 bases at V and 7 bases at J, leaving 7 bases unmatched. From germline, CDR1 is LNHDA and CDR2 SQIVND (reference sequence). This CDR3 is CASSKQGTVEQYF. The CDR3 nucleotides are TGTGCCAGTAGTAAACAGGGGACCGTGGAGCAGTACTTC.

This clonotype was seen repeatedly, ten times or more. V is TRBV28 and J is TRBJ1-5; possibly TRBD1 for D (5 bases). CDR1 and CDR2 from the germline V gene are MDHEN and SYDVKM. The CDR3 consists of 13 residues. V shed 8 bases and J shed 4 bases, with 12 bases lying between them. The CDR3 protein is CASRTQGNQPQHF. As DNA, the CDR3 is TGTGCCAGCCGGACTCAGGGAAATCAGCCCCAGCATTTT.

This clonotype was picked up a small number of times. The chain recombines TRBV7-3 with TRBJ1-5, with no clear D. Deletions cut 0 bases from V and 2 bases from J, with 8 bases between. The germline V gene encodes CDR1 SGHTA and CDR2 FQGTGA. The CDR3 is 15 residues long. Written as DNA, the CDR3 is TGTGCCAGCAGCTTAACAGGGTCGGGCAATCAGCCCCAGCATTTT. Translating it yields CASSLTGSGNQPQHF.

At least ten counts were recorded for this clonotype. The chain links TRBV6-1 to TRBJ1-1; TRBD1 matches 9 bases. CDR3 size: 15 residues. The V and J ends lost 3 bases and 10 bases, in that order; junction bases with no gene match: 12. CDR1 is MNHNS, CDR2 SASEGT, per germline. CDR3 nucleotide sequence: TGTGCCAGCAGTGAGTCCCTGCGGACAGGGGCCGCAGCTTTCTTT. It encodes CASSESLRTGAAAFF.

This clonotype has ten or more counts. The chain links TRBV6-1 to TRBJ2-3; TRBD2 matches at 13 bases. The germline gives CDR1 MNHNS, CDR2 SASEGT. The J segment lost 0 bases and the V segment lost 5 bases, leaving 5 bases of the junction unmatched. The CDR3 has 17 residues. In DNA form, the CDR3 reads TGTGCCAGCAGTCCGGGGACTAGCGGGGTTAGCACAGATACGCAGTATTTT. Translation gives CASSPGTSGVSTDTQYF.

In its sample, this clonotype was seen a few times. This chain joins TRBV7-2 and TRBJ2-4; TRBD1 agrees at 7 bases. The CDR3 has 14 amino acids. Germline-derived CDR1 and CDR2 are SGHTA and FQGNSA. J lost 8 bases, V lost 1 base, and 5 bases had no gene match. The CDR3 region has the DNA TGTGCCAGCAGCTTAGAAAGGGGGCGATACATTCAGTACTTC. Encoded protein: CASSLERGRYIQYF.

Ten or more counts support this clonotype. The rearrangement uses TRBV7-2 and TRBJ2-1; 7 positions match TRBD1. CDR3 size: 17 residues. Germline CDR1 is SGHTA and CDR2 is FQGNSA. Germline trimming cut 0 bases from V and 0 bases from J; bases unmatched to any gene: 5. The CDR3 here is CASSLARDRSSYNEQFF. The CDR3 nucleotides read TGTGCCAGCAGCTTAGCTAGGGACAGAAGCTCCTACAATGAGCAGTTCTTC.

This clonotype showed up just a few times. For the CDR3, the DNA is TGTGCCAGCAACTATTTGACCGATGAGTCCGGGACAGGGGTGGCTCAGCCCCAGCATTTT. Encoded protein: CASNYLTDESGTGVAQPQHF. The gene calls are TRBV6-2 or TRBV6-3 and TRBJ1-5; 10 bases are shared with TRBD1. CDR1 MNHEY and CDR2 SVGEGT come from the germline V gene. Trimming removed 7 bases from V and 6 bases from J; junction bases left unmatched: 24. The CDR3 is 20 amino acids.

This clonotype has at least ten counts. The rearrangement joins TRBV28 to TRBJ2-1; D not certain. Germline CDR1 MDHEN, CDR2 SYDVKM. The V gene lost 6 bases and the J gene lost 10 bases, with 10 bases spanning the gap. CDR3 length: 11 amino acids. As DNA, the CDR3 is TGTGCCAGCAGCACCGGCCCCGAGCAGTTCTTC. This encodes CASSTGPEQFF.

This clonotype has a count of ten or more. V is TRBV28 and J is TRBJ2-6; D may correspond to TRBD1 or TRBD2 (5 bases each). The germline CDR1 and CDR2 sequences are MDHEN and SYDVKM. The CDR3 length is 12 residues. V lost 8 bases, J lost 4 bases, and 6 bases lay in between. CDR3 protein: CASWGGANVLTF. For the CDR3, the DNA is TGTGCCAGCTGGGGGGGGGCCAACGTCCTGACTTTC.

This clonotype was recorded many times. The J gene is TRBJ2-1, the V gene TRBV9; the match to TRBD1 covers 7 bases. The germline V gene has CDR1 SGDLS and CDR2 YYNGEE. V dropped 4 bases and J dropped 6; count of bases not matched to a gene: 10. The CDR3 runs 15 residues. The CDR3 nucleotides are TGTGCCAGCAGCACCTCCGGGACAGTCCCCAATGAGCAGTTCTTC. This encodes CASSTSGTVPNEQFF.

This clonotype was counted only a few times. One end of the junction varies from germline; a read error may be responsible. The V and J genes are TRBV6-1 and TRBJ2-7; D is undetermined. This CDR3 is built from 11 residues. CDR1 and CDR2 (germline): MNHNS, SASEGT. The DNA for the CDR3 is TGTACCAGCAGTATCCACTACGAGCAGTACTTC. Its protein is CTSSIHYEQYF.

Ten or more counts support this clonotype. The chain employs TRBV5-8 and TRBJ2-1; possibly TRBD1 for D (6 bases). V lost 1 base and J lost 6, with 14 bases in between. The germline V gene encodes CDR1 SGHTS and CDR2 YDEGEE. The CDR3 covers 15 residues. This CDR3 is CASSLSGHSGNEQFF. Written as DNA, the CDR3 is TGTGCCAGCAGCTTGTCGGGACATTCGGGCAATGAGCAGTTCTTC.

This clonotype was picked up many times. The rearrangement uses TRBV5-1 and TRBJ2-4, with 7 bases fitting TRBD2. J was trimmed by 1 base and V by 4 bases; bases with no gene match: 5. CDR1 SGHRS and CDR2 YFSETQ come from the germline V gene. The CDR3 runs to 15 residues. CDR3 nucleotide sequence: TGCGCCAGCAGCGACGGGAGGCTCGCCAAAAACATTCAGTACTTC. Translation gives CASSDGRLAKNIQYF.

This clonotype has a count of ten or more. The V gene is TRBV4-3, the J gene TRBJ2-1; 14 bases map to TRBD2. The CDR3 extends over 15 amino acids. V trimming: 3 bases; J trimming: 7 bases; junction bases outside the gene matches: 2. The germline V gene encodes CDR1 LGHNA and CDR2 YSLEER. CDR3 DNA: TGCGCCAGCAGCCAGGGACTAGCGGGAGTAAATGAGCAGTTCTTC. It specifies CASSQGLAGVNEQFF.

This clonotype was counted at least ten times. V usage is TRBV6-1 and J usage is TRBJ1-2; no definite D call. CDR3 length: 13 amino acids. V lost 6 bases and J lost 2, with 10 bases in between. CDR1 is MNHNS and CDR2 is SASEGT in the germline V gene. This chain's CDR3 is CASSRVPNYGYTF. The CDR3 DNA is TGTGCCAGCAGCAGAGTCCCGAACTATGGCTACACCTTC.

The chain combines TRBV11-2 with TRBJ2-1, with D unclear. The germline V gene encodes CDR1 SGHAT and CDR2 FQNNGV. This CDR3 spans 14 amino acids. The V and J ends lost 2 bases and 11 bases respectively, with 16 bases between them. CDR3 in DNA: TGTGCCAGCAGCTTATTTGAGCTACAAGGTAAGCAGTTCTTC. Translating gives CASSLFELQGKQFF. The full variable domain, in which reference TRBV11-2 and TRBJ2-1 provide the parts outside the CDR3, is EAGVAQSPRYKIIEKRQSVAFWCNPISGHATLYWYQQILGQGPKLLIQFQNNGVVDDSQLPKDRFSAERLKGVDSTLKIQPAKLEDSAVYLCASSLFELQGKQFFGPGTRLTVL.

This clonotype came up a few times. Compared with germline, one end of the junction differs, possibly owing to a read error. V usage is TRBV7-2 and J usage is TRBJ2-7, with D perhaps TRBD1 (6 bases). The CDR3 runs to 15 residues. Germline assignment: CDR1 SGHTA and CDR2 FQGNSA. In DNA, the CDR3 is TGTGCCAGCAGCTTAGGCCCAGGGGCCGCCTATGAGCAGTACTTC. Translated, it gives CASSLGPGAAYEQYF.

This clonotype showed up just a few times. The rearrangement joins TRBV6-2 or TRBV6-3 to TRBJ2-4; TRBD1 might be the D (6 bases). Trimming cost V 0 bases and J 8 bases, with 14 bases left between them. Germline V gene lookup returns CDR1 MNHEY and CDR2 SVGEGT. This CDR3 region has 15 residues. CDR3: CASSYSIGGPDIQYF. CDR3 DNA sequence: TGTGCCAGCAGTTACTCGATAGGGGGACCGGACATTCAGTACTTC.

This clonotype has at least ten counts. The rearrangement joins TRBV6-1 to TRBJ2-1; TRBD1 agrees at 7 bases. The CDR3 runs to 16 residues. The V and J ends lost 6 bases and 2 bases, in that order; junction bases with no gene match: 10. Germline assignment: CDR1 MNHNS and CDR2 SASEGT. The CDR3 protein is CASSKTGTSAYNEQFF. CDR3 bases: TGTGCCAGCAGCAAGACAGGGACCTCCGCCTACAATGAGCAGTTCTTC.

This clonotype was picked up many times. The DNA for the CDR3 is TGTGCCAGCAGTGGGACAAGGGGTGAGCAGTTCTTC. Translating it yields CASSGTRGEQFF. V and J are TRBV6-5 and TRBJ2-1, with TRBD1 as a possible D gene (6 bases). Trimming took 5 bases from V and 9 from J, leaving 11 bases between them. The CDR3 has 12 amino acids. Germline V gene data show CDR1 as MNHEY and CDR2 as SVGAGI.

The chain is built from TRBV7-9 and TRBJ2-5, with D perhaps TRBD2 (6 bases). This CDR3 is built from 14 residues. CDR1 is SEHNR and CDR2 is FQNEAQ in the germline V gene (reference sequence). V dropped 5 bases and J dropped 4 bases, with 14 bases sitting between them. This CDR3 is CASSSTGRGETQYF. Written as DNA, the CDR3 is TGTGCCAGCAGCAGCACTGGGCGGGGAGAGACCCAGTACTTC.

This clonotype showed up many times. The chain has TRBV19 and TRBJ2-2, with TRBD1 identical over 9 bases. Germline V gene lookup returns CDR1 LNHDA and CDR2 SQIVND (reference sequence). This CDR3 is built from 15 residues. V lost 5 bases, J lost 6 bases, and 7 bases stayed unmatched. For the CDR3, the DNA is TGTGCCAGTAGTTTTGGGACAGGGAAATCCGGGGAGCTGTTTTTT. It encodes CASSFGTGKSGELFF.

This clonotype was found many times. J is TRBJ1-4 and V is TRBV29-1; unclear D gene. CDR1 SQVTM and CDR2 ANQGSEA come from the germline V gene. The CDR3 spans 13 residues. The V and J ends lost 7 bases and 6 bases respectively, with 15 bases between them. CDR3 sequence reads: CSGMGFGDEKLFF. The CDR3 nucleotides read TGCAGCGGGATGGGGTTCGGGGATGAAAAACTGTTTTTT.

This clonotype was counted many times. The chain is built from TRBV4-3 and TRBJ2-1, with D perhaps TRBD2 (6 bases). The V end lost 0 bases, the J end lost 12 bases, and 18 bases lay between the germline ends. This CDR3 is 15 amino acids long. Germline CDR1 LGHNA, CDR2 YSLEER. The CDR3 reads CASSQEGTSSWPQFF. The CDR3 bases are TGCGCCAGCAGCCAAGAGGGGACTTCTTCCTGGCCGCAGTTCTTC.

Remarks on this clonotype: It may be a read error: a sequence one base away is much more abundant. V gene TRBV6-2 or TRBV6-3 combines with J gene TRBJ2-7; possibly TRBD2 for D (5 bases). There are 13 residues in the CDR3. Germline V CDR1 and CDR2: MNHEY, SVGEGT. The chain's CDR3 is CVSGRPNSYEQYF. The CDR3 region has the DNA TGTGTCAGCGGCAGGCCCAACTCCTACGAGCAGTACTTC.

In its sample, this clonotype was seen many times. This rearrangement joins TRBV10-3 to TRBJ1-2; TRBD1 aligns across 8 bases. The germline V gene encodes CDR1 ENHRY and CDR2 SYGVKD. V lost 2 bases to trimming and J lost 4 bases; unmatched junction nucleotides: 0. CDR3 length: 13 amino acids. For the CDR3, the DNA is TGTGCCATCAGTGAGGGACAGGGCTATGGCTACACCTTC. Protein product: CAISEGQGYGYTF.

The table lists this clonotype with many counts. The chain links TRBV4-3 to TRBJ2-3; 7 bases fit TRBD2. This CDR3 contains 16 residues. With 0 bases clipped from V and 6 bases from J, the junction kept 9 bases outside the gene matches. Germline lookup yields CDR1 LGHNA and CDR2 YSLEER. CDR3 region: CASSQDRASGIDTQYF. The CDR3 bases are TGCGCCAGCAGCCAAGATAGGGCTAGCGGAATCGATACGCAGTATTTT.

Ten or more counts support this clonotype. The rearrangement joins TRBV20-1 to TRBJ2-3; D not certain. V lost 4 bases and J lost 3, with 8 bases in between. The CDR3 loop spans 12 amino acids. The germline gives CDR1 DFQATT, CDR2 SNEGSKA (reference sequence). The CDR3 DNA reads TGCAGTGCTACCGTCATAACAGATACGCAGTATTTT. Translation gives CSATVITDTQYF.

This clonotype occurred many times. The J gene is TRBJ2-2, the V gene TRBV7-2; D uncertain. V lost 3 bases and J 8 bases, leaving 13 bases between the germline ends. The CDR3 sequence is 14 residues long. Per germline, CDR1 SGHTA and CDR2 FQGNSA. The CDR3 here is CASSLGRRMGELFF. The CDR3 bases are TGTGCCAGCAGCTTGGGTAGACGCATGGGGGAGCTGTTTTTT.

The CDR3 protein is CSVEGTVPTEAFF. CDR3 bases: TGCAGCGTTGAAGGGACAGTGCCCACTGAAGCTTTCTTT. J is TRBJ1-1 and V is TRBV29-1; D may be TRBD1 (6 bases). V lost 1 base and J lost 4, with 10 bases in between. CDR3 length equals 13 residues. From germline, CDR1 is SQVTM and CDR2 ANQGSEA.